This T cell receptor beta chain was sequenced for a study of T cell clones after liver transplantation. At the level of the study: Three of eight recipients were HCV-positive; others had non-autoimmune, non-viral indications. Study-wide points: Migration into the graft, not deletion, may explain lost graft donor-reactive T cells. These preliminary findings come from unstandardized post-transplant sampling times.

This CDR3 is 14 amino acids long. From germline, CDR1 is SGHRS and CDR2 YFSETQ. Trimming took off 5 bases at V and 7 bases at J, with 18 bases between the two ends. As regards this clone: Its target is not known.

Here immunoSEQ multiplex PCR was the method, and the copy in TCRdb shows in-frame clones only, minus some. Of around 110,000 clones listed, 90% are singletons. Sequencing was performed on CD4+ T cells from blood, taken 12 months after liver transplant. This receptor was taken from a human patient who received a liver transplant. Certain T cells may be donor cells from the graft. The J gene is TRBJ1-2, the V gene TRBV5-1; D not resolved. CDR3 in amino acids: CASRALGQDSGYTF. In nucleotides, the CDR3 is TGCGCCAGCAGGGCCCTTGGCCAGGACTCTGGCTACACCTTC.